This TCR beta chain derives from a study of technical replicates of blood from several donors. The V gene's germline CDR1 is SGHTA and CDR2 FQGNSA. There are 15 residues in the CDR3. V lost 7 bases, J lost 8 bases, and 15 bases stayed unmatched. Repertoires were generated with immunoSEQ multiplex PCR, while TCRdb's copy carries only in-frame clones and drops some. Of tens of thousands of clones listed, approximately 78% are singletons. The specimen was PBMCs. The chain combines TRBV7-2 with TRBJ1-2, with TRBD1 identical over 8 bases. The sequence came from a human donor in good health. Some clones in this sample may be carry-over from other donors' samples. DNA of the CDR3: TGTGCCAGCACCATTTATTTCAGGGGGCATCAGGGCTACACCTTC. Translation: CASTIYFRGHQGYTF.